The 30 T cell receptor beta chains presented below share a single source sample, sequenced in a study of blood T cell repertoires in COVID-19. This table comes from immunoSEQ multiplex PCR, and its TCRdb copy is limited to in-frame clones, with some not included. The data hold a few hundred thousand clones, with approximately 84% observed a single time. The sequenced material came from peripheral blood. The receptor set was obtained from a person aged 70 to 80 with COVID-19, enrolled during active disease.

CDR3 loop: CASSYPPGGYEQYF. CDR3 nucleotides: TGTGCCAGCAGTTACCCCCCAGGGGGCTACGAGCAGTACTTC. This chain links TRBV6-2 or TRBV6-3 with TRBJ2-7; 7 nucleotides match TRBD1. The CDR3 has 14 residues. Unmatched junction bases numbered 4, after V lost 2 bases and J lost 3 bases. The germline V gene encodes CDR1 MNHEY and CDR2 SVGEGT.

The chain has TRBV11-2 and TRBJ2-5; tentatively, D is TRBD1 (5 bases). CDR1 and CDR2 (germline): SGHAT, FQNNGV. This CDR3 contains 13 residues. V lost 5 bases and J 1 base, leaving 8 bases between the germline ends. CDR3 loop: CASSRTIQETQYF. Written as DNA, the CDR3 is TGTGCCAGCAGCAGGACAATCCAAGAGACCCAGTACTTC.

The chain is built from TRBV7-2 and TRBJ2-7; D might be TRBD1 (6 bases). The CDR3 is 13 amino acids. Germline lookup yields CDR1 SGHTA and CDR2 FQGNSA. V lost 5 bases, J lost 3 bases, and 11 bases lay in between. The CDR3 loop is CASSVEQGYEQYF. The CDR3 nucleotides are TGTGCCAGCAGCGTCGAACAGGGCTACGAGCAGTACTTC.

The chain carries TRBV9 and TRBJ2-3, with D possibly TRBD1 on 5 matching bases. V lost 4 bases and J 1 base, leaving 19 bases between the germline ends. Germline V gene data show CDR1 as SGDLS and CDR2 as YYNGEE. The CDR3 loop spans 17 amino acids. In nucleotides, the CDR3 is TGTGCCAGCAGCTCGATAGTCCAGGGCCGAGGCACAGATACGCAGTATTTT. Translating gives CASSSIVQGRGTDTQYF.

V is TRBV7-8 and J is TRBJ2-2; 10 nucleotides agree with TRBD2. The junction had 9 bases not matched to a gene; V was cut back by 5 bases and J by 6 bases. The CDR3 covers 16 residues. Per the germline V gene, CDR1 is SGHVS and CDR2 is FQNEAQ. The CDR3 sequence: CASSRSLAGVPGELFF. CDR3 nucleotide sequence: TGTGCCAGCAGCAGATCTCTAGCGGGAGTTCCCGGGGAGCTGTTTTTT.

J is TRBJ1-1 and V is TRBV6-5; a weak D match, TRBD1 (5 bases). Trimming stripped 2 bases from V and 7 bases from J, with 14 bases between. Germline lookup yields CDR1 MNHEY and CDR2 SVGAGI. The CDR3 is 14 amino acids. The CDR3 bases are TGTGCCAGCAGTTACGGGGTTTCGGGGGTTGAAGCTTTCTTT. Protein: CASSYGVSGVEAFF.

The chain couples TRBV5-6 to TRBJ2-5; D may be TRBD2 (6 bases). Germline V CDR1 and CDR2: SGHDT, YYEEEE. The CDR3 length is 15 residues. V lost 0 bases, J lost 5 bases, and 14 bases lay in between. The CDR3: CASSLGVSAGETQYF. DNA of the CDR3: TGTGCCAGCAGCTTGGGTGTGTCGGCGGGGGAGACCCAGTACTTC. The full variable domain, in which reference TRBV5-6 and TRBJ2-5 provide the parts outside the CDR3, is DAGVTQSPTHLIKTRGQQVTLRCSPKSGHDTVSWYQQALGQGPQFIFQYYEEEERQRGNFPDRFSGHQFPNYSSELNVNALLLGDSALYLCASSLGVSAGETQYFGPGTRLLVL.

On this clone: The same CDR3 arises from other DNA sequences in this sample as well. The gene calls are TRBV27 and TRBJ1-1; no reliable D call. In germline, CDR1 is MNHEY, CDR2 SMNVEV (reference sequence). V lost 0 bases and J lost 1, with 3 bases in between. The CDR3 runs 13 residues. The CDR3 region has the DNA TGTGCCAGCAGTTTATCGAGGAACACTGAAGCTTTCTTT. Its translation: CASSLSRNTEAFF.

This rearrangement joins TRBV28 to TRBJ2-7; D may be TRBD1 (5 bases). This CDR3 contains 16 residues. Deletions cut 1 base from V and 3 bases from J, with 16 bases between. Germline-derived CDR1 and CDR2 are MDHEN and SYDVKM. The CDR3 DNA sequence: TGTGCCAGCAGTTTATCTCGACCGACCCAGGGCTACGAGCAGTACTTC. Amino acids: CASSLSRPTQGYEQYF.

The chain uses TRBV9 and TRBJ1-3, with 9 bases aligning to TRBD1. Trimming took 4 bases from V and 0 from J; bases not matched to a gene: 8. Germline assignment: CDR1 SGDLS and CDR2 YYNGEE. This CDR3 comprises 17 residues. The CDR3 protein is CASSLKGTGSSGNTIYF. CDR3 coding DNA: TGTGCCAGCAGCCTAAAGGGGACAGGGAGCTCTGGAAACACCATATATTTT. Full variable domain (missing parts from reference TRBV9 and TRBJ1-3): DSGVTQTPKHLITATGQRVTLRCSPRSGDLSVYWYQQSLDQGLQFLIQYYNGEERAKGNILERFSAQQFPDLHSELNLSSLELGDSALYFCASSLKGTGSSGNTIYFGEGSWLTVV.

In this sample, this clone turned up once. The chain carries TRBV27 and TRBJ2-3; 11 bases are a match to TRBD2. Germline lookup yields CDR1 MNHEY and CDR2 SMNVEV (reference sequence). The CDR3 is 15 amino acids. Trimming took 6 bases from V and 6 from J; bases not matched to a gene: 8. In DNA, the CDR3 is TGTGCCAGCAGGACTAGCGGGACTTCGTTTGATACGCAGTATTTT. This sequence encodes CASRTSGTSFDTQYF.

The rearrangement joins TRBV5-1 to TRBJ2-2, with 10 bases lining up with TRBD1. The CDR3 spans 17 residues. V dropped 5 bases and J dropped 1; count of bases not matched to a gene: 8. Germline lookup yields CDR1 SGHRS and CDR2 YFSETQ. CDR3 DNA sequence: TGCGCCAGCAGGCCCGGGACAGGGGCTTTGAACACCGGGGAGCTGTTTTTT. Amino acids: CASRPGTGALNTGELFF. Full variable domain (remainder filled in from reference TRBV5-1 and TRBJ2-2): KAGVTQTPRYLIKTRGQQVTLSCSPISGHRSVSWYQQTPGQGLQFLFEYFSETQRNKGNFPGRFSGRQFSNSRSEMNVSTLELGDSALYLCASRPGTGALNTGELFFGEGSRLTVL.

The chain has TRBV5-6 and TRBJ2-1; TRBD2 matches 8 bases. Unmatched junction bases numbered 9, after V lost 2 bases and J lost 5 bases. The germline V gene has CDR1 SGHDT and CDR2 YYEEEE. The CDR3 length is 16 residues. The CDR3 DNA reads as TGTGCCAGCAGCTTTAATTCCGGGACTAGGAACAATGAGCAGTTCTTC. Amino acids: CASSFNSGTRNNEQFF.

The CDR3 DNA reads TGTGCCAGCAGTGAAGAGGGACTCTACAATGAGCAGTTCTTC. As protein: CASSEEGLYNEQFF. V is TRBV6-1 and J is TRBJ2-1; TRBD2 is a possible D gene (6 bases). This CDR3 is 14 amino acids long. V lost 1 base and J 3 bases, leaving 7 bases between the germline ends. The V gene's germline CDR1 is MNHNS and CDR2 SASEGT.

The chain is built from TRBV5-1 and TRBJ2-1; TRBD2 aligns across 9 bases. The germline gives CDR1 SGHRS, CDR2 YFSETQ. This CDR3 contains 17 residues. The junction had 9 bases not matched to a gene; V was cut back by 2 bases and J by 3 bases. The CDR3: CASSLASGNRGYNEQFF. The CDR3 DNA follows: TGCGCCAGCAGCTTAGCTAGCGGGAACCGAGGCTACAATGAGCAGTTCTTC.

The J gene is TRBJ2-2, the V gene TRBV6-2 or TRBV6-3, with D possibly TRBD1 on 6 matching bases. Germline-derived CDR1 and CDR2 are MNHEY and SVGEGT. Trimming stripped 6 bases from V and 4 bases from J, with 21 bases between. The length of the CDR3 is 17 residues. CDR3 in amino acids: CASSLTRQAPSTGELFF. The CDR3 DNA reads TGTGCCAGCAGCTTAACAAGACAGGCCCCGAGCACCGGGGAGCTGTTTTTT.

The rearrangement uses TRBV21-1 and TRBJ1-2; the D call in the table, TRBD1, was not verified against the DNA. TRBV21-1 is given as a pseudogene. CDR3 length: 15 amino acids. The DNA for the CDR3 is TGTGCCAGCAGCAAAAACGACAGGGGGGTCAATGGCTACACCTTC. Amino acids: CASSKNDRGVNGYTF.

The chain's CDR3 is CAWSRGFQETQYF. The DNA for the CDR3 is TGTGCCTGGAGTAGGGGGTTTCAAGAGACCCAGTACTTC. The chain combines TRBV30 with TRBJ2-5, with D perhaps TRBD1 (6 bases). The V and J ends lost 2 bases and 2 bases respectively, with 9 bases between them. Germline assignment: CDR1 GTSNPN and CDR2 SVGIG (reference sequence). The CDR3 has 13 residues. The variable domain in full, completed from reference TRBV30 and TRBJ2-5, reads SQTIHQWPATLVQPVGSPLSLECTVEGTSNPNLYWYRQAAGRGLQLLFYSVGIGQISSEVPQNLSASRPQDRQFILSSKKLLLSDSGFYLCAWSRGFQETQYFGPGTRLLVL.

This chain links TRBV18 with TRBJ2-7; 12 bases map to TRBD1. J lost 7 bases, V lost 5 bases, and 3 bases had no gene match. CDR3 size: 13 residues. CDR1 is KGHSH and CDR2 is LQKENI in the germline V gene. The CDR3 DNA reads as TGTGCCAGCTCAGGGACAGGGGGCGTGGAGCAGTACTTC. It yields the protein CASSGTGGVEQYF.

The V gene is TRBV23-1, the J gene TRBJ1-4, with unresolved D. TRBV23-1 is known as an ORF, though its function is uncertain. This CDR3 contains 18 residues. Trimming removed 0 bases at V and 0 bases at J, with 14 bases between. Written as DNA, the CDR3 is TGCGCCAGCAGTCAATCGTTGGAGGAGCCCGCAACTAATGAAAAACTGTTTTTT. Protein: CASSQSLEEPATNEKLFF.

The rearrangement links TRBV30 to TRBJ1-6; 7 positions match TRBD1. Unmatched junction bases numbered 7, after V lost 5 bases and J lost 9 bases. CDR3 length: 13 amino acids. Germline V gene lookup returns CDR1 GTSNPN and CDR2 SVGIG (reference sequence). The CDR3 spells CAWAGTVSSPLHF. The CDR3 DNA sequence: TGTGCCTGGGCCGGGACAGTCAGTTCACCCCTCCACTTT. Drawing the rest from reference TRBV30 and TRBJ1-6, the complete variable domain is SQTIHQWPATLVQPVGSPLSLECTVEGTSNPNLYWYRQAAGRGLQLLFYSVGIGQISSEVPQNLSASRPQDRQFILSSKKLLLSDSGFYLCAWAGTVSSPLHFGNGTRLTVT.

This chain uses TRBV2 with TRBJ2-2; 7 positions match TRBD2. Germline assignment: CDR1 SNHLY and CDR2 FYNNEI. This CDR3 has 14 amino acids. Trimming cost V 5 bases and J 0 bases; bases outside gene matches: 0. CDR3 protein: CASSRGANTGELFF. The CDR3 DNA is TGTGCCAGCAGTCGGGGGGCGAACACCGGGGAGCTGTTTTTT.

The chain has TRBV18 and TRBJ1-2, with TRBD1 as a possible D gene (5 bases). With 3 bases removed from V and 3 bases from J, the gap between germline ends came to 14 bases. This CDR3 has 15 residues. CDR1 and CDR2 from the germline V gene are KGHSH and LQKENI. The CDR3 region is CASSPAGYIDYGYTF. The CDR3 nucleotides are TGTGCCAGCTCACCGGCAGGGTATATAGACTATGGCTACACCTTC.

The chain has TRBV7-9 and TRBJ2-6, with D possibly matching TRBD1 (6 bases). The CDR3 consists of 17 residues. The V and J ends lost 1 base and 0 bases respectively, with 10 bases between them. CDR1 SEHNR and CDR2 FQNEAQ come from the germline V gene (reference sequence). The CDR3, as DNA: TGTGCCAGCAGCTTAGGGACAGCGAGCTCTGGGGCCAACGTCCTGACTTTC. Protein product: CASSLGTASSGANVLTF.

In DNA, the CDR3 is TGCGCCAGCAGCTTCTCGGACAGCTATGGCTACACCTTC. Translation gives CASSFSDSYGYTF. This chain links TRBV5-1 with TRBJ1-2, with TRBD1 as a possible D gene (6 bases). Trimming pared 2 bases from V and 4 bases from J, leaving 9 bases between. The CDR3 totals 13 residues. Per germline, CDR1 SGHRS and CDR2 YFSETQ.

This clone appeared once. The rearrangement joins TRBV5-1 to TRBJ1-6; TRBD1 agrees at 7 bases. Germline trimming cut 0 bases from V and 2 bases from J; bases unmatched to any gene: 2. This CDR3 has 16 amino acids. The germline CDR1 and CDR2 sequences are SGHRS and YFSETQ. This CDR3 reads CASSLGQGAYNSPLHF. CDR3 nucleotide sequence: TGCGCCAGCAGCTTGGGACAGGGCGCCTATAATTCACCCCTCCACTTT.

This rearrangement joins TRBV7-2 to TRBJ1-6; TRBD1 is a possible D gene (6 bases). This CDR3 contains 17 residues. Germline values: CDR1 SGHTA, CDR2 FQGNSA. The V end lost 1 base, the J end lost 2 bases, and 12 bases lay between the germline ends. In nucleotides, the CDR3 is TGTGCCAGCAGCTTAGGGTACAGGGACACCTATAATTCACCCCTCCACTTT. The encoded protein is CASSLGYRDTYNSPLHF.

As DNA, the CDR3 is TGTGCCACCACAAAAACCGCGGATTTAACGGATTCACCCCTCCACTTT. Its protein is CATTKTADLTDSPLHF. The genes are TRBV15 and TRBJ1-6; D gene ambiguous. The ends were cut back, 7 bases at V and 8 bases at J, with 21 bases in the middle. CDR3 length equals 16 residues. Germline CDR1 LNHNV, CDR2 YYDKDF (reference sequence).

J is TRBJ2-3 and V is TRBV9; possible D gene TRBD2, 5 bases. This CDR3 region has 15 residues. Deletions cut 0 bases from V and 1 base from J, with 9 bases between. Per germline, CDR1 SGDLS and CDR2 YYNGEE. CDR3 residues: CASSVVGVGTDTQYF. The DNA of the CDR3 is TGTGCCAGCAGCGTAGTCGGGGTAGGCACAGATACGCAGTATTTT.

The chain is built from TRBV10-1 and TRBJ2-7; the match to TRBD1 covers 11 bases. Losses at the gene ends were 2 bases for V and 5 bases for J; bases not matched to a gene: 5. Germline V CDR1 and CDR2: WNHNN, SYGVQD (reference sequence). This CDR3 has 15 residues. This CDR3 reads CASSEGWTGGHEQYF. DNA for the CDR3: TGCGCCAGCAGTGAGGGGTGGACAGGGGGCCACGAGCAGTACTTC.